What follows are 26 T cell receptor beta chains derived from one specimen sequenced in a study of cytomegalovirus exposure and HLA in healthy donors. The PCR ran on 60 Vbeta and 13 Jbeta primers. Produced via immunoSEQ multiplex PCR; TCRdb's table is partial and in-frame only. This table holds some 90,000 clones, 70% to 85% found once. Sequenced input: PBMCs. The source of these receptors is a man younger than 45 in good health and CMV-seronegative.

V and J are TRBV14 and TRBJ1-2; D is undetermined. CDR3 length: 15 residues. Trimming took 1 base from V and 4 from J, leaving 13 bases between them. Germline V gene data show CDR1 as SGHDN and CDR2 as FVKESK. The CDR3 here is CASSQVSDTGYGYTF. The DNA of the CDR3 is TGTGCCAGCAGCCAAGTGTCCGACACCGGCTATGGCTACACCTTC.

This clone has just one count. The CDR3 is CAIRGQGDTGELFF. CDR3 in DNA: TGTGCCATCAGGGGACAGGGGGACACCGGGGAGCTGTTTTTT. The V gene is TRBV10-3, the J gene TRBJ2-2; 11 bases match TRBD1. J lost 3 bases, V lost 6 bases, and 0 bases had no gene match. Germline V gene lookup returns CDR1 ENHRY and CDR2 SYGVKD. This CDR3 is built from 14 residues.

The chain links TRBV29-1 to TRBJ2-5; 11 nucleotides line up with TRBD1. V trimming: 5 bases; J trimming: 5 bases; junction bases outside the gene matches: 4. This CDR3 region has 13 residues. Germline V gene lookup returns CDR1 SQVTM and CDR2 ANQGSEA. This chain's CDR3 is CSVSGTGGETQYF. CDR3 coding DNA: TGCAGCGTTTCCGGGACAGGGGGTGAGACCCAGTACTTC.

V gene TRBV9 combines with J gene TRBJ1-2; D is possibly TRBD1 (6 bases). The germline V gene encodes CDR1 SGDLS and CDR2 YYNGEE. The V end was cut by 3 bases, the J end by 8 bases, with 17 bases between. The CDR3 length is 14 residues. In nucleotides, the CDR3 is TGTGCCAGCAGCGCCCCCCTTCAGGGGTACGGCTACACCTTC. Protein: CASSAPLQGYGYTF.

The chain is built from TRBV6-6 and TRBJ2-7; D is possibly TRBD1 (7 bases). The CDR3 runs 16 residues. Trimming stripped 6 bases from V and 5 bases from J, with 23 bases between. The germline V gene encodes CDR1 MNHNY and CDR2 SVGAGI (reference sequence). The CDR3 sequence: CASSPSVTGRHHEQYF. The CDR3 coding sequence is TGTGCCAGCAGCCCCTCCGTGACAGGGAGGCACCACGAGCAGTACTTC.

This chain's CDR3 is CASRLQGVSGYTF. The CDR3, as DNA: TGTGCCAGCAGACTACAGGGGGTCAGTGGCTACACCTTC. The rearrangement joins TRBV5-5 to TRBJ1-2; 8 bases are shared with TRBD1. CDR3 length: 13 amino acids. CDR1 and CDR2 from the germline V gene are SGHKS and YYEKEE (reference sequence). Trimming cost V 5 bases and J 7 bases; bases outside gene matches: 7.

This clone was seen a single time. The chain recombines TRBV27 with TRBJ1-6, with D perhaps matching TRBD1 (6 bases). Germline values: CDR1 MNHEY, CDR2 SMNVEV (reference sequence). CDR3 size: 15 residues. The V and J ends lost 6 bases and 7 bases respectively, with 16 bases between them. This CDR3 is CASSLNRERNSPLHF. Written as DNA, the CDR3 is TGTGCCAGCAGCCTAAACAGGGAGAGGAATTCACCCCTCCACTTT.

This rearrangement joins TRBV9 to TRBJ1-2, with D possibly matching TRBD1 (6 bases). V lost 0 bases, J lost 8 bases, and 14 bases lay in between. CDR1 SGDLS and CDR2 YYNGEE come from the germline V gene. The CDR3 is 14 amino acids. The CDR3 spells CASSVAGEREGYTF. CDR3 bases: TGTGCCAGCAGCGTAGCAGGGGAAAGGGAAGGCTACACCTTC. Full variable domain (rest looked up from reference TRBV9 and TRBJ1-2): DSGVTQTPKHLITATGQRVTLRCSPRSGDLSVYWYQQSLDQGLQFLIQYYNGEERAKGNILERFSAQQFPDLHSELNLSSLELGDSALYFCASSVAGEREGYTFGSGTRLTVV.

The genes are TRBV5-8 and TRBJ2-3; 8 nucleotides align to TRBD2. V was pared by 1 base and J by 3 bases, with 16 bases of the junction left unmatched. CDR3 length equals 19 residues. Germline loops: CDR1 SGHTS, CDR2 YDEGEE. This chain's CDR3 is CASSLISSGGFRGTDTQYF. CDR3 nucleotides: TGTGCCAGCAGCTTGATATCCAGCGGGGGCTTTCGGGGGACAGATACGCAGTATTTT. Supplemented by reference TRBV5-8 and TRBJ2-3, the full variable domain reads EAGVTQSPTHLIKTRGQQATLRCSPISGHTSVYWYQQALGLGLQFLLWYDEGEERNRGNFPPRFSGRQFPNYSSELNVNALELEDSALYLCASSLISSGGFRGTDTQYFGPGTRLTVL.

This sequence joins TRBV6-5 and TRBJ1-2, with D unclear. CDR3 length: 12 amino acids. CDR1 is MNHEY and CDR2 is SVGAGI in the germline V gene. V was shortened by 6 bases and J by 4 bases, with 9 bases between the two germline ends. The CDR3 here is CASRNSPYGYTF. CDR3 DNA: TGTGCCAGCAGAAACAGCCCCTATGGCTACACCTTC.

This rearrangement joins TRBV5-6 to TRBJ1-5; unclear D gene. V was shortened by 0 bases and J by 0 bases, with 7 bases between the two germline ends. The CDR3 has 15 amino acids. Germline CDR1 and CDR2: SGHDT and YYEEEE. CDR3 nucleotide sequence: TGTGCCAGCAGCTTGGGTGGCAGTAGCAATCAGCCCCAGCATTTT. The encoded protein is CASSLGGSSNQPQHF.

The J gene is TRBJ2-3, the V gene TRBV28; 9 positions match TRBD2. The CDR3 is 17 residues long. CDR1 is MDHEN and CDR2 is SYDVKM in the germline V gene. Trimming removed 7 bases from V and 4 bases from J; junction bases left unmatched: 15. The CDR3 sequence: CASKWGGGAFVADTQYF. CDR3 in DNA: TGTGCCAGCAAGTGGGGCGGGGGGGCTTTCGTCGCAGATACGCAGTATTTT.

CDR3 loop: CASTSGAGEYNEQFF. CDR3 sequence (DNA): TGTGCCAGCACCTCCGGGGCGGGGGAGTACAATGAGCAGTTCTTC. The chain has TRBV7-2 and TRBJ2-1, with 7 bases aligning to TRBD2. Trimming took 7 bases from V and 4 from J; bases not matched to a gene: 10. CDR1 SGHTA and CDR2 FQGNSA come from the germline V gene. This CDR3 contains 15 residues.

This chain connects TRBV12-5 to TRBJ2-7, with 10 bases fitting TRBD1. V gave up 1 base and J gave up 3 bases; unmatched junction bases: 0. CDR3 length equals 14 residues. The germline V gene has CDR1 LGHNT and CDR2 FRNRAP. The CDR3 DNA follows: TGTGCTAGTGGTTTGGGGACAGGGGGCTACGAGCAGTACTTC. Protein product: CASGLGTGGYEQYF.

This clone was recorded once. The chain recombines TRBV30 with TRBJ2-2; a possible D gene is TRBD1 (6 bases). CDR3 length: 13 residues. Trimming took off 5 bases at V and 3 bases at J, with 10 bases between the two ends. Looked up from germline, CDR1 is GTSNPN and CDR2 is SVGIG (reference sequence). Written as DNA, the CDR3 is TGTGCCTGGGGGGGCGGATACACCGGGGAGCTGTTTTTT. This codes for CAWGGGYTGELFF.

The chain carries TRBV5-6 and TRBJ1-2; 7 nucleotides line up with TRBD1. The CDR3 sequence is 14 residues long. V shed 4 bases, J shed 7 bases, and the junction held 10 bases outside the gene matches. The V gene's germline CDR1 is SGHDT and CDR2 YYEEEE. DNA of the CDR3: TGTGCCAGCAGCACCCCAAGACAGGGTTTTGGCTACACCTTC. It encodes CASSTPRQGFGYTF.

This clone was counted only a few times. The V gene is TRBV7-2, the J gene TRBJ2-7; D might be TRBD1 (6 bases). V was clipped by 3 bases and J by 6 bases, with 9 bases between them. Germline values: CDR1 SGHTA, CDR2 FQGNSA. This CDR3 is 12 amino acids long. CDR3 DNA sequence: TGTGCCAGCAGCTTTACAGGGTTCGAGCAGTACTTC. As protein: CASSFTGFEQYF.

This clone turned up a few times. The chain is built from TRBV7-9 and TRBJ1-2; no firm D call. Germline V lookup: CDR1 SEHNR, CDR2 FQNEAQ (reference sequence). The CDR3 covers 13 residues. The V end lost 3 bases, the J end lost 5 bases, and 10 bases lay between the germline ends. The chain's CDR3 is CASSFYEGYGYTF. Here the CDR3 DNA reads TGTGCCAGCAGCTTTTATGAGGGATATGGCTACACCTTC.

V and J are TRBV9 and TRBJ2-2, with 8 bases matching TRBD1. With V trimmed by 2 bases and J by 6 bases, 6 bases remained unmatched. From germline, CDR1 is SGDLS and CDR2 YYNGEE. CDR3 size: 15 residues. The CDR3 reads CASSVITGGAGELFF. The CDR3 bases are TGTGCCAGCAGCGTCATTACAGGGGGAGCCGGGGAGCTGTTTTTT.

The V call is TRBV5-1, the J call TRBJ2-2; 8 positions match TRBD1. The CDR3 extends over 16 amino acids. Losses at the gene ends were 5 bases for V and 7 bases for J; bases not matched to a gene: 13. The V gene's germline CDR1 is SGHRS and CDR2 YFSETQ. The CDR3 nucleotides are TGCGCCAGCAGTCATTATGGAGGACAGGGCATCGGGGAGCTGTTTTTT. This translates into CASSHYGGQGIGELFF.

CDR3 nucleotides: TGTGCCAGCAGATCTGACAGGAACACTGAAGCTTTCTTT. This codes for CASRSDRNTEAFF. The genes are TRBV27 and TRBJ1-1, with D possibly matching TRBD1 (5 bases). Germline CDR1 and CDR2: MNHEY and SMNVEV (reference sequence). The CDR3 is 13 amino acids. V lost 6 bases and J 1 base, leaving 9 bases between the germline ends.

About this clone itself: Other DNA variants within this sample encode the same CDR3. The chain has TRBV20-1 and TRBJ1-2; a possible D gene is TRBD1 (6 bases). Trimming took off 4 bases at V and 7 bases at J, with 10 bases between the two ends. Germline CDR1 reads DFQATT; CDR2 reads SNEGSKA (reference sequence). The CDR3 contains 11 residues. The chain's CDR3 is CSATGAGGYTF. The DNA of the CDR3 is TGCAGTGCTACAGGGGCAGGTGGCTACACCTTC.

This chain connects TRBV15 to TRBJ1-4; unclear D gene. CDR3 length: 14 amino acids. Germline V lookup: CDR1 LNHNV, CDR2 YYDKDF (reference sequence). Trimming stripped 0 bases from V and 7 bases from J, with 9 bases between. In nucleotides, the CDR3 is TGTGCCACCAGCAGAGATTTTATCGGTGAAAAACTGTTTTTT. This translates into CATSRDFIGEKLFF. Supplemented by reference TRBV15 and TRBJ1-4, the full variable domain reads DAMVIQNPRYQVTQFGKPVTLSCSQTLNHNVMYWYQQKSSQAPKLLFHYYDKDFNNEADTPDNFQSRRPNTSFCFLDIRSPGLGDTAMYLCATSRDFIGEKLFFGSGTQLSVL.

V usage is TRBV7-9 and J usage is TRBJ1-2; D gene uncertain. Germline CDR1 SEHNR, CDR2 FQNEAQ (reference sequence). The ends were cut back, 0 bases at V and 2 bases at J, with 10 bases in the middle. This CDR3 spans 15 amino acids. CDR3 coding DNA: TGTGCCAGCAGCTTAGCGAACCCGGGGAACTATGGCTACACCTTC. Its translation is CASSLANPGNYGYTF.

This clone was counted only a few times. The chain carries TRBV10-2 and TRBJ1-2, with 10 bases aligning to TRBD1. J was trimmed by 4 bases and V by 5 bases; bases with no gene match: 1. Germline CDR1 reads WSHSY; CDR2 reads SAAADI. CDR3 size: 13 residues. The CDR3 spells CASSRTGGYGYTF. The CDR3, as DNA: TGCGCCAGCAGTAGGACAGGGGGCTATGGCTACACCTTC.

The chain has TRBV7-9 and TRBJ1-1, with 9 bases that match TRBD1. CDR3 length equals 16 residues. The J segment lost 5 bases and the V segment lost 3 bases, leaving 10 bases of the junction unmatched. The germline V gene encodes CDR1 SEHNR and CDR2 FQNEAQ (reference sequence). This chain's CDR3 is CASSFSLGTGKTEAFF. DNA of the CDR3: TGTGCCAGCAGCTTCTCTCTAGGGACAGGGAAAACTGAAGCTTTCTTT.